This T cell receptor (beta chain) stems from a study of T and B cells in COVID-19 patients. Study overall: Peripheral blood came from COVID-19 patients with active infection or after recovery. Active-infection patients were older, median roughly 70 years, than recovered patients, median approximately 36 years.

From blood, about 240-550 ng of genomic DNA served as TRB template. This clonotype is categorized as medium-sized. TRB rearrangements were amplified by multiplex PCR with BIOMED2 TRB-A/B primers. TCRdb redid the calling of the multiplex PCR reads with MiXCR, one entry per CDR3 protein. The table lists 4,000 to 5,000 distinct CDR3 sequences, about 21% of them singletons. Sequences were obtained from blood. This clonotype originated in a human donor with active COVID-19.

The CDR3 coding sequence is TGTGCTATACCGGGACAGGGACTGCTCGAGCAGTTCTTC. Encoded protein: CAIPGQGLLEQFF. V usage is TRBV27 and J usage is TRBJ2-1; 9 nucleotides line up with TRBD1. Germline loops: CDR1 MNHEY, CDR2 SMNVEV (reference sequence). This CDR3 has 13 amino acids.